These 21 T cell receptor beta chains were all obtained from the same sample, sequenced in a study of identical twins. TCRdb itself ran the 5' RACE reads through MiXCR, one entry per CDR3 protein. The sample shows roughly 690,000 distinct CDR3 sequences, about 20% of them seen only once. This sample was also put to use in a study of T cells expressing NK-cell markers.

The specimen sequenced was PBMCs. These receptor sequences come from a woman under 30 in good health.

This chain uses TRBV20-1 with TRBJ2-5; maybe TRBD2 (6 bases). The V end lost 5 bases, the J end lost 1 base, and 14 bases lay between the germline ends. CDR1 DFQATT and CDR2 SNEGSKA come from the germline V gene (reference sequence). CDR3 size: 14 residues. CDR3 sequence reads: CSASLRGVQETQYF. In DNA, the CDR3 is TGCAGTGCTTCTCTGCGGGGCGTCCAAGAGACCCAGTACTTC.

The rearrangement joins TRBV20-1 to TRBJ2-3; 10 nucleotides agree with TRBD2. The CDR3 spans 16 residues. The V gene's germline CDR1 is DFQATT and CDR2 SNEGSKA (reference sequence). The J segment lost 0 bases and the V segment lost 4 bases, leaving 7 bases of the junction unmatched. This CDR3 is CSANKREGLSTDTQYF. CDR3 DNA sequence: TGCAGTGCTAACAAGCGGGAGGGGCTCAGCACAGATACGCAGTATTTT.

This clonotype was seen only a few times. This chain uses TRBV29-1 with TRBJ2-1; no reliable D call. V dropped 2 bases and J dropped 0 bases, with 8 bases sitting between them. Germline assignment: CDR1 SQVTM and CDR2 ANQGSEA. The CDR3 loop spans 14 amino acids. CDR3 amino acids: CSVEHTSSYNEQFF. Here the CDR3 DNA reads TGCAGCGTTGAACACACAAGCTCCTACAATGAGCAGTTCTTC.

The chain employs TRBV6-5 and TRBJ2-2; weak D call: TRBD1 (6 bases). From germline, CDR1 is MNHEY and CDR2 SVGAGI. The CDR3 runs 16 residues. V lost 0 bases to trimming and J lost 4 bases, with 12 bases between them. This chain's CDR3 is CASSYSITGSTGELFF. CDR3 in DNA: TGTGCCAGCAGTTACTCGATAACAGGGAGCACCGGGGAGCTGTTTTTT.

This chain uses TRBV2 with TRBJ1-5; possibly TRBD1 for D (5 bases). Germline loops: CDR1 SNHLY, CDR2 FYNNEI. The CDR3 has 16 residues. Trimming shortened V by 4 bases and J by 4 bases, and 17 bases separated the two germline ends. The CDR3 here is CASSGVRSGPNQPQHF. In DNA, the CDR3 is TGTGCCAGCAGTGGGGTCAGATCAGGGCCTAATCAGCCCCAGCATTTT. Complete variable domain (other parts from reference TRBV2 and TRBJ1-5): EPEVTQTPSHQVTQMGQEVILRCVPISNHLYFYWYRQILGQKVEFLVSFYNNEISEKSEIFDDQFSVERPDGSNFTLKIRSTKLEDSAMYFCASSGVRSGPNQPQHFGDGTRLSIL.

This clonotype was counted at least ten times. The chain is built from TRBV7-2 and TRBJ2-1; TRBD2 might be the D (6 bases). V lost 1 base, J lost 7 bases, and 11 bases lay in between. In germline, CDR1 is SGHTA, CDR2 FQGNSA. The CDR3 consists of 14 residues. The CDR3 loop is CASSLELGGNEQFF. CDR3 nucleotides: TGTGCCAGCAGCTTAGAACTCGGGGGAAATGAGCAGTTCTTC.

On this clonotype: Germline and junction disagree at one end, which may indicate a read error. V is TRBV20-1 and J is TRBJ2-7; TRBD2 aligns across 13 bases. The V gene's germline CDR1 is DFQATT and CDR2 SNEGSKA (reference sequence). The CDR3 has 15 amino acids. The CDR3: CCALQLAGGLYEQYF. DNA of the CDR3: TGCTGTGCTCTACAACTAGCGGGAGGGCTCTACGAGCAGTACTTC.

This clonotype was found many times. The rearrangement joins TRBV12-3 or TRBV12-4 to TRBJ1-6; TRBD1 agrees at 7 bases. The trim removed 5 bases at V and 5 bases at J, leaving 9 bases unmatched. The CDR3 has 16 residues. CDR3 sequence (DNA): TGTGCCAGCAGTCCACGAGGGGGACAGCATAATTCACCCCTCCACTTT. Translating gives CASSPRGGQHNSPLHF.

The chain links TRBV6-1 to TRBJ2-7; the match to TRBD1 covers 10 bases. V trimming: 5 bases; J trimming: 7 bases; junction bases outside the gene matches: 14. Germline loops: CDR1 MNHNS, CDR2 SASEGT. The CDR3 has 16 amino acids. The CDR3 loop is CASSPPGQGFLVEQYF. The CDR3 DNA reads TGTGCCAGCAGTCCTCCGGGACAGGGGTTCCTGGTGGAGCAGTACTTC.

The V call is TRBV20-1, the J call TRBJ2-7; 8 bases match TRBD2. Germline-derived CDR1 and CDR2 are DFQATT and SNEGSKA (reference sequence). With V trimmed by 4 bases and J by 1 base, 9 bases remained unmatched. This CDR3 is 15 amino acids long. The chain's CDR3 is CSANKRGRDSYEQYF. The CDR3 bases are TGCAGTGCTAATAAGCGGGGGCGAGATTCCTACGAGCAGTACTTC.

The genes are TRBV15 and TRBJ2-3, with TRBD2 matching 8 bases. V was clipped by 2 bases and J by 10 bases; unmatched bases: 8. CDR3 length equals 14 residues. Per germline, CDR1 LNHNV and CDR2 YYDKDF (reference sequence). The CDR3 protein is CATSRFQPGLAQYF. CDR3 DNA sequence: TGTGCCACCAGCAGATTCCAACCGGGACTAGCGCAGTATTTT.

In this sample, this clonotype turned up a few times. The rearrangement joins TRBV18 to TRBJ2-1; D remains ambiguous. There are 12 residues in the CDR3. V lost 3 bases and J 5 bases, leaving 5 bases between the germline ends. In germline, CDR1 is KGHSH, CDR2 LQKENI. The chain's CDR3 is CASSPDDNEQFF. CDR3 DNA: TGTGCCAGCTCACCCGACGACAATGAGCAGTTCTTC. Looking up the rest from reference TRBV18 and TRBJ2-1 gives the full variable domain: NAGVMQNPRHLVRRRGQEARLRCSPMKGHSHVYWYRQLPEEGLKFMVYLQKENIIDESGMPKERFSAEFPKEGPSILRIQQVVRGDSAAYFCASSPDDNEQFFGPGTRLTVL.

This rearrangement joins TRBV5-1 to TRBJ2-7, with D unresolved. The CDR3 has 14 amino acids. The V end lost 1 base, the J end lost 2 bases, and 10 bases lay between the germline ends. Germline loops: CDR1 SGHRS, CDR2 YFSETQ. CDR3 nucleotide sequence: TGCGCCAGCAGCTTGTATGACCTTACCTACGAGCAGTACTTC. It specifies CASSLYDLTYEQYF.

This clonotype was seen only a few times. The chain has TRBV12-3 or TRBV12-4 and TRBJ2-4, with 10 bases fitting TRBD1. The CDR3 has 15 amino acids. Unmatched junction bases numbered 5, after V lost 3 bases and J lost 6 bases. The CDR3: CASSFTRDRGNIQYF. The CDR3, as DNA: TGTGCCAGCAGTTTTACCCGGGACAGGGGAAACATTCAGTACTTC.

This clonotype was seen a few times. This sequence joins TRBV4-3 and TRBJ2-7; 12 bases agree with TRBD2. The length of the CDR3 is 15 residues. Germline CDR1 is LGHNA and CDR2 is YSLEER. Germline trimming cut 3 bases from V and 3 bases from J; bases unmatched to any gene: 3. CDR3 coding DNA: TGCGCCAGCAGCCACGAGACTAGCGGGGGCTACGAGCAGTACTTC. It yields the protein CASSHETSGGYEQYF.

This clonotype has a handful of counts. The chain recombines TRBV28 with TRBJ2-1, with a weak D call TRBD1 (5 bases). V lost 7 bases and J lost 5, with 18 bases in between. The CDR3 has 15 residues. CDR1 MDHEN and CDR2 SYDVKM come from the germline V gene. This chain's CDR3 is CASTLGARVDNEQFF. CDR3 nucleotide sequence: TGTGCCAGCACCCTAGGGGCCAGGGTGGACAATGAGCAGTTCTTC.

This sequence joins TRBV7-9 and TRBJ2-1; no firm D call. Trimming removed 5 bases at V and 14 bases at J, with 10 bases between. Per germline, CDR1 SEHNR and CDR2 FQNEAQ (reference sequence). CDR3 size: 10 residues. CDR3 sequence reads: CASSASLEFF. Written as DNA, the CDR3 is TGTGCCAGCAGCGCTTCTCTCGAGTTCTTC.

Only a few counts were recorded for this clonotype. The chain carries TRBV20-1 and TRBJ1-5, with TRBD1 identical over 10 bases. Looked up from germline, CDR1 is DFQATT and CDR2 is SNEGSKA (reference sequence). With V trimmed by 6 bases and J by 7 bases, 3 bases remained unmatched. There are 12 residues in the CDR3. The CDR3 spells CSAETGGQPQHF. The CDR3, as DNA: TGCAGTGCCGAGACAGGGGGCCAGCCCCAGCATTTT.

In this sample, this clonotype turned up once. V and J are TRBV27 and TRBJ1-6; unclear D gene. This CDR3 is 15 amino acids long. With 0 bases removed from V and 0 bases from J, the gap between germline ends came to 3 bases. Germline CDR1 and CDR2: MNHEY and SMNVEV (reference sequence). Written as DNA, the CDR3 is TGTGCCAGCAGTTTATCCCTCTCCTATAATTCACCCCTCCACTTT. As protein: CASSLSLSYNSPLHF.

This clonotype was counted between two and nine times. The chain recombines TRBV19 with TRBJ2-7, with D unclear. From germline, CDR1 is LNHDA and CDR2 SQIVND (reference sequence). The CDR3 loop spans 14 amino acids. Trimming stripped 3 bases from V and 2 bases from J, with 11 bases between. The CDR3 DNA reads TGTGCCAGTAGTATTGTGTCATACGCCTACGAGCAGTACTTC. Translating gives CASSIVSYAYEQYF.

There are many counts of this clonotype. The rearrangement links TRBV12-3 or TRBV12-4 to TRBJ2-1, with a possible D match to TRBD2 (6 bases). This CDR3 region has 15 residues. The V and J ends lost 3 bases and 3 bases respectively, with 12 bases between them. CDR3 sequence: CASSFGARGYNEQFF. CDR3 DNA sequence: TGTGCCAGCAGTTTTGGGGCGCGGGGCTACAATGAGCAGTTCTTC.